This is a list of T cell receptor beta chains from one sample in a study of a mutant IDH1 vaccine in newly diagnosed glioma. Here immunoSEQ multiplex PCR was the method, and the copy in TCRdb shows in-frame clones only, minus some. The table includes 55,000 to 65,000 clones, 80% detected once. Their target antigens are unknown. Sequencing used PBMCs, obtained from a glioma patient whose treatment included an IDH1 peptide vaccine. The receptors derive from a man aged 45-60 years with glioma. Each CDR3 is given without its conserved first and last residue. Some rows mark clone size as missing; the rest say once, few, many or name a class of expanded clone.

V gene: TRBV19; clone size: .; CDR3 length: 11; CDR3 protein: ASSIKTNTEAF
V gene: TRBV27; clone size: .; CDR3 length: 12; CDR3 protein: ASSPFLTDYGYT
V gene: TRBV6-5; clone size: .; CDR3 length: 12; CDR3 protein: ASSYGTENSPLH
V gene: TRBV7-2; clone size: .; CDR3 length: 11; CDR3 protein: ASKQWSTYEQY
V gene: TRBV5-5; clone size: few; CDR3 length: 12; CDR3 protein: ASSPGTGVTEAF
V gene: TRBV7-9; clone size: .; CDR3 length: 16; CDR3 protein: ASRKQGVGSFVTGELF
V gene: TRBV27; clone size: .; CDR3 length: 11; CDR3 protein: ASSPLSTGELF
V gene: TRBV6-1; clone size: .; CDR3 length: 11; CDR3 protein: ASNGQPTDTQY
V gene: TRBV4-3; clone size: few; CDR3 length: 17; CDR3 protein: ASSQFVLGESPMNTEAF
V gene: TRBV4-1; clone size: .; CDR3 length: 12; CDR3 protein: ASSQVGQTGELF
V gene: TRBV5-1; clone size: .; CDR3 length: 13; CDR3 protein: ASSLEGRADQPQH
V gene: TRBV7-9; clone size: .; CDR3 length: 13; CDR3 protein: ASSFGSLLGETQY
V gene: TRBV25-1; clone size: .; CDR3 length: 14; CDR3 protein: ASSDGFWGSSYEQY
V gene: TRBV7-2; clone size: .; CDR3 length: 12; CDR3 protein: ASSRDGFNQPQH
V gene: TRBV6-1; clone size: .; CDR3 length: 12; CDR3 protein: ASSRSGQNTEAF
V gene: TRBV11-2; clone size: .; CDR3 length: 13; CDR3 protein: ASRPPVSGNNEQF
V gene: TRBV7-2; clone size: .; CDR3 length: 13; CDR3 protein: ASSLSRDSGNTIY
V gene: TRBV27; clone size: .; CDR3 length: 12; CDR3 protein: ASSFQGQYYEQY
V gene: TRBV11-2; clone size: .; CDR3 length: 11; CDR3 protein: ASSAGAGWGYT
V gene: TRBV27; clone size: .; CDR3 length: 15; CDR3 protein: ASSQVGPGRGSEKLF
V gene: TRBV19; clone size: .; CDR3 length: 10; CDR3 protein: ASSTQGWGYT
V gene: TRBV2; clone size: few; CDR3 length: 11; CDR3 protein: ASSEGVLETQY
V gene: TRBV4-1; clone size: .; CDR3 length: 12; CDR3 protein: ASSLRGVSTEAF
V gene: TRBV6-5; clone size: once; CDR3 length: 12; CDR3 protein: ASTNRGAAGELF
V gene: TRBV5-6; clone size: once; CDR3 length: 12; CDR3 protein: ASSLSDLASGYT
V gene: TRBV6-5; clone size: few; CDR3 length: 13; CDR3 protein: ASSQTSGGGYEQY
V gene: TRBV2; clone size: .; CDR3 length: 13; CDR3 protein: ASSKPGTQNQPQH
V gene: TRBV7-2; clone size: .; CDR3 length: 13; CDR3 protein: ASSLGPAAGAEAF
V gene: TRBV4-2; clone size: .; CDR3 length: 14; CDR3 protein: ASSYDTSGGTDTQY
V gene: TRBV15; clone size: .; CDR3 length: 12; CDR3 protein: ATSRDVEATEAF
V gene: TRBV7-2; clone size: .; CDR3 length: 11; CDR3 protein: ASSSGFGEKLF
V gene: TRBV10-3; clone size: .; CDR3 length: 13; CDR3 protein: AISDQGRYTDTQY
V gene: TRBV6-5; clone size: once; CDR3 length: 13; CDR3 protein: ASSPDVMGDSPLH
V gene: TRBV19; clone size: .; CDR3 length: 14; CDR3 protein: ASSIVGPTGDQPQH
V gene: TRBV30; clone size: few; CDR3 length: 11; CDR3 protein: AWSPAIGTEAF
V gene: TRBV7-2; clone size: .; CDR3 length: 11; CDR3 protein: ASSPSREYGYT
V gene: TRBV7-2; clone size: .; CDR3 length: 12; CDR3 protein: ASSLGGTSDEQY
V gene: TRBV7-6; clone size: .; CDR3 length: 10; CDR3 protein: ASSLSLGEQY
V gene: TRBV28; clone size: .; CDR3 length: 12; CDR3 protein: ASSYGGLTYEQY
V gene: TRBV14; clone size: few; CDR3 length: 12; CDR3 protein: ASSQDRGQETQY
V gene: TRBV6-6; clone size: .; CDR3 length: 11; CDR3 protein: ASRQDMNTEAF
V gene: TRBV9; clone size: .; CDR3 length: 13; CDR3 protein: ASSAGQGSGNTIY
V gene: TRBV7-9; clone size: .; CDR3 length: 13; CDR3 protein: ASSLGSSSGNTIY
V gene: TRBV29-1; clone size: .; CDR3 length: 11; CDR3 protein: SVDPRRYNEQF
V gene: TRBV7-8; clone size: .; CDR3 length: 12; CDR3 protein: ASSGQGKSRGYT
V gene: TRBV2; clone size: .; CDR3 length: 13; CDR3 protein: ASKMADGVNQPQH
V gene: TRBV2; clone size: .; CDR3 length: 11; CDR3 protein: ASSAGFPYGYT
V gene: TRBV6-1; clone size: .; CDR3 length: 12; CDR3 protein: ASAVAGRAYEQY
V gene: TRBV28; clone size: .; CDR3 length: 13; CDR3 protein: ASSLGLTPSYEQY
V gene: TRBV10-3; clone size: .; CDR3 length: 10; CDR3 protein: AISEGGGEQF
V gene: TRBV11-3; clone size: .; CDR3 length: 11; CDR3 protein: ASSLQGVEGQY
V gene: TRBV6-6; clone size: .; CDR3 length: 13; CDR3 protein: ASSYVPGQGRGQF